The 12 T cell receptor beta chains reported below all come from one sample, sequenced in a study of blood T cell repertoires in COVID-19. Sequencing used immunoSEQ multiplex PCR; TCRdb keeps in-frame clones, though not all of them. Of about 180,000 clones listed, around 85% are singletons. What was sequenced was peripheral blood. Receptors were obtained from a person between 65 and 79 years old with COVID-19, enrolled during active disease.

The rearrangement joins TRBV2 to TRBJ1-5; the D gene is possibly TRBD1 (6 bases). The ends were cut back, 7 bases at V and 6 bases at J, with 13 bases in the middle. Germline loops: CDR1 SNHLY, CDR2 FYNNEI. The CDR3 is 13 residues long. CDR3 sequence (DNA): TGTGCCAGCACAACAGGGTATAGTCAGCCCCAGCATTTT. Translating it yields CASTTGYSQPQHF. Full variable domain (outside the CDR3, taken from reference TRBV2 and TRBJ1-5): EPEVTQTPSHQVTQMGQEVILRCVPISNHLYFYWYRQILGQKVEFLVSFYNNEISEKSEIFDDQFSVERPDGSNFTLKIRSTKLEDSAMYFCASTTGYSQPQHFGDGTRLSIL.

This clone was picked up one time. The chain has TRBV18 and TRBJ2-3; tentatively, D is TRBD1 (6 bases). This CDR3 comprises 14 residues. V was clipped by 5 bases and J by 3 bases, with 12 bases between them. The germline gives CDR1 KGHSH, CDR2 LQKENI. The CDR3: CASSSGTKTDTQYF. For the CDR3, the DNA is TGTGCCAGCTCATCCGGGACAAAAACAGATACGCAGTATTTT.

This clone came up a few times. CDR3 region: CASSLGLGVEQFF. The CDR3, as DNA: TGCGCCAGCAGCTTAGGACTAGGAGTTGAGCAGTTCTTC. The chain uses TRBV5-1 and TRBJ2-1; TRBD2 agrees at 7 bases. CDR1 and CDR2 from the germline V gene are SGHRS and YFSETQ. The CDR3 has 13 amino acids. V trimming: 2 bases; J trimming: 9 bases; junction bases outside the gene matches: 5.

The chain employs TRBV4-1 and TRBJ1-5; D unclear. Germline lookup yields CDR1 MGHRA and CDR2 YSYEKL. V lost 0 bases and J lost 9, with 15 bases in between. The CDR3 consists of 15 residues. This CDR3 is CASSQEAARNSPQHF. DNA for the CDR3: TGCGCCAGCAGCCAAGAAGCAGCCAGGAACTCGCCCCAGCATTTT.

The V call is TRBV12-3 or TRBV12-4, the J call TRBJ2-5; TRBD2 is a possible D gene (6 bases). This CDR3 has 12 residues. V gave up 8 bases and J gave up 3 bases, with 10 bases separating them. DNA of the CDR3: TGTGCCAGCGGGCGGGACGAAGAGACCCAGTACTTC. Residues: CASGRDEETQYF.

The V gene is TRBV28, the J gene TRBJ2-3; no definite D call. Trimming removed 5 bases at V and 6 bases at J, with 12 bases between. Germline V gives CDR1 MDHEN, CDR2 SYDVKM. CDR3 length: 13 residues. CDR3 region: CASSPYLRDTQYF. The CDR3 DNA is TGTGCCAGCAGTCCTTACCTGAGGGATACGCAGTATTTT.

The chain carries TRBV9 and TRBJ1-1; TRBD1 matches 8 bases. The germline gives CDR1 SGDLS, CDR2 YYNGEE. Trimming at V came to 2 bases and at J to 3 bases, leaving 3 bases not matched to a gene. The CDR3 has 14 amino acids. The CDR3 is CASSVTGGDTEAFF. The CDR3, as DNA: TGTGCCAGCAGCGTCACAGGGGGTGACACTGAAGCTTTCTTT.

The rearrangement uses TRBV7-9 and TRBJ1-2, with TRBD1 matching 7 bases. V dropped 3 bases and J dropped 0; count of bases not matched to a gene: 7. The V gene's germline CDR1 is SEHNR and CDR2 FQNEAQ (reference sequence). This CDR3 is built from 16 residues. The CDR3 DNA reads as TGTGCCAGCAGCTTCTCGGGACAGCGTTCTAACTATGGCTACACCTTC. Its translation is CASSFSGQRSNYGYTF.

The genes are TRBV30 and TRBJ1-6; D gene unclear. The germline V gene encodes CDR1 GTSNPN and CDR2 SVGIG (reference sequence). Trimming stripped 2 bases from V and 7 bases from J, with 15 bases between. This CDR3 spans 15 amino acids. CDR3 DNA sequence: TGTGCCTGGAGTCCCACTTCCGGGATCAATTCACCCCTCCACTTT. Its protein is CAWSPTSGINSPLHF.

The chain joins TRBV19 to TRBJ2-1, with D possibly matching TRBD2 (5 bases). Trimming shortened V by 3 bases and J by 3 bases, and 12 bases separated the two germline ends. The CDR3 extends over 15 amino acids. Germline CDR1 and CDR2: LNHDA and SQIVND (reference sequence). CDR3 sequence reads: CASSMSSGDYNEQFF. The CDR3 DNA reads TGTGCCAGTAGTATGTCCAGCGGAGACTACAATGAGCAGTTCTTC.

V usage is TRBV19 and J usage is TRBJ2-5, with no clear D. V shed 3 bases and J shed 3 bases, with 8 bases lying between them. Germline values: CDR1 LNHDA, CDR2 SQIVND (reference sequence). This CDR3 contains 13 residues. The CDR3 nucleotides are TGTGCCAGTAGTATCGCTCAGGAAGAGACCCAGTACTTC. Translating gives CASSIAQEETQYF. The whole variable domain, filled in from reference TRBV19 and TRBJ2-5, reads DGGITQSPKYLFRKEGQNVTLSCEQNLNHDAMYWYRQDPGQGLRLIYYSQIVNDFQKGDIAEGYSVSREKKESFPLTVTSAQKNPTAFYLCASSIAQEETQYFGPGTRLLVL.

V and J are TRBV12-3 or TRBV12-4 and TRBJ2-3; possibly TRBD2 for D (5 bases). The CDR3 is 12 amino acids. Trimming left V 8 bases short and J 1 base short, with 7 bases between. DNA of the CDR3: TGTGCCAGCGGAGGAGGCACAGATACGCAGTATTTT. It encodes CASGGGTDTQYF.